This TCR beta chain stems from a study of cytomegalovirus exposure and HLA in healthy donors. Findings and caveats of the study: By HLA locus, TCR association rates varied in a later analysis, with DRB1 showing the most and HLA-C the fewest. A missense DCLRE1C variant was associated with V- and J-gene trimming of TCR beta chains in a later analysis, and an independent cohort replicated the association.

The PCR made use of 60 Vbeta and 13 Jbeta primers. The authors' processing: It was a later analysis that counted roughly 80 million unique TCR beta chains, of which approximately 11 million were shared. TCRdb's copy holds only in-frame clones and misses some; the assay was immunoSEQ multiplex PCR. That table furnishes V, J and clone size, whereas the DNA furnished D and trimming. Counted here are about 130,000 clones, roughly four fifths occurring once; the ten biggest clones make up 5.5% to 6%. Worth noting for this clone: What it binds is not known.

Each of the donors was a healthy bone marrow donor. Sequencing was carried out using PBMCs. The origin of this receptor is a woman in her 40s in good health and CMV-seropositive.

In DNA form, the CDR3 reads TGTGCCAGCAGCCTCACTAGCCGTGAGACCCAGTACTTC. This codes for CASSLTSRETQYF. V and J are TRBV11-1 and TRBJ2-5; possibly TRBD2 for D (6 bases). V was cut by 5 bases and J by 5 bases, with 12 bases left in between. Germline CDR1 SGHAT, CDR2 FQDESV (reference sequence). The CDR3 consists of 13 residues.